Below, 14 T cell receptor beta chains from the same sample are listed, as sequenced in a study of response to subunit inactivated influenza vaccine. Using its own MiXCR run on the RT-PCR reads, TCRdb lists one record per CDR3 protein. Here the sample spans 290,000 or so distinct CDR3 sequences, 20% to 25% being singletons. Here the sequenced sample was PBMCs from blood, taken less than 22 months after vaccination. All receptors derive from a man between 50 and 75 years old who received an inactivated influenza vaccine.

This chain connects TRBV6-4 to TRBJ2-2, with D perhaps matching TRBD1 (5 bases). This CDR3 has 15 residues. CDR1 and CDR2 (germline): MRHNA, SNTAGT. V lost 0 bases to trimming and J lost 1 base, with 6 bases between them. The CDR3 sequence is CASSDSGQNTGELFF. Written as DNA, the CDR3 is TGTGCCAGCAGTGACTCGGGGCAGAACACCGGGGAGCTGTTTTTT.

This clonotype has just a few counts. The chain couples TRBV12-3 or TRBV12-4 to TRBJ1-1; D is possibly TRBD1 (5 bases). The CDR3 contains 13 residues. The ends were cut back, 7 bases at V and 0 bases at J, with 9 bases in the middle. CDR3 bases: TGTGCCAGCACTCTGACAGTGAACACTGAAGCTTTCTTT. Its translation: CASTLTVNTEAFF.

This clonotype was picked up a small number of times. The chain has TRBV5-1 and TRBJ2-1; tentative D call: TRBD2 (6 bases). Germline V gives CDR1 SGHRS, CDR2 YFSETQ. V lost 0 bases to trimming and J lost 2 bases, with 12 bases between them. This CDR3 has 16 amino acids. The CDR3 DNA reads TGCGCCAGCAGCTTGGCCTCGACTAGTACCTACAATGAGCAGTTCTTC. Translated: CASSLASTSTYNEQFF.

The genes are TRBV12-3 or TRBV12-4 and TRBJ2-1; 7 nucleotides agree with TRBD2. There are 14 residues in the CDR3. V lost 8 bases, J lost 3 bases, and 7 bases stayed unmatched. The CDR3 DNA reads TGTGCCAGCTCCCAGCTAGCGGACTACAATGAGCAGTTCTTC. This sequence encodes CASSQLADYNEQFF.

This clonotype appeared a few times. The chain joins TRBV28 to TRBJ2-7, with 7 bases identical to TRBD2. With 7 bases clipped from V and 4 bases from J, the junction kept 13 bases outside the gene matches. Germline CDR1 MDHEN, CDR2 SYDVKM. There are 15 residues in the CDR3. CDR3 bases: TGTGCCAGCACCACAAGTTCAAGTAGCGGGTACGAGCAGTACTTC. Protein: CASTTSSSSGYEQYF.

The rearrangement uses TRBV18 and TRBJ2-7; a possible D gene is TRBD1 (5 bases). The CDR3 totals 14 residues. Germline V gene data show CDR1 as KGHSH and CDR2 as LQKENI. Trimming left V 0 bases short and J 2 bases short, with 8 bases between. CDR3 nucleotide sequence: TGTGCCAGCTCACCACCGGGCAGGGCCTACGAGCAGTACTTC. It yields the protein CASSPPGRAYEQYF.

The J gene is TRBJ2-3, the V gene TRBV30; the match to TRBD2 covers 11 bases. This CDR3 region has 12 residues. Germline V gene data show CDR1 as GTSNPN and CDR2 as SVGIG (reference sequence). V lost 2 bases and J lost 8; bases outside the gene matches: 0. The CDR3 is CAWSLAGGTQYF. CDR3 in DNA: TGTGCCTGGAGTCTAGCGGGGGGTACGCAGTATTTT.

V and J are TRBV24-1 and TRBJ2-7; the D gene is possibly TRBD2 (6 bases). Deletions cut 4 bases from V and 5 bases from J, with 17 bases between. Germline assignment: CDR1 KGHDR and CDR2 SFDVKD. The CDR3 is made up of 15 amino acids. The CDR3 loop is CATSDKTGSTDEQYF. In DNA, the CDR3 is TGTGCCACCAGTGACAAAACCGGGAGCACAGACGAGCAGTACTTC.

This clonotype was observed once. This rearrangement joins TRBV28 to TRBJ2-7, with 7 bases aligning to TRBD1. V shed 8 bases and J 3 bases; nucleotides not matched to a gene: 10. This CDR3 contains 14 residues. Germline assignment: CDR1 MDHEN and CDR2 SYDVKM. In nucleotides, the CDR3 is TGTGCCAGCCGAAAACAGGGGACCGTCTACGAGCAGTACTTC. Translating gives CASRKQGTVYEQYF.

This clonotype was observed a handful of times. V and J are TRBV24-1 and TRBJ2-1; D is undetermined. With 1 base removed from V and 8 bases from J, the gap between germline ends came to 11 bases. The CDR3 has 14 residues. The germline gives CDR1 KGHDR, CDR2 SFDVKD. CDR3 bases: TGTGCCACCAGTGATTTCGGGCCTAACCATGAGCAGTTCTTC. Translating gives CATSDFGPNHEQFF.

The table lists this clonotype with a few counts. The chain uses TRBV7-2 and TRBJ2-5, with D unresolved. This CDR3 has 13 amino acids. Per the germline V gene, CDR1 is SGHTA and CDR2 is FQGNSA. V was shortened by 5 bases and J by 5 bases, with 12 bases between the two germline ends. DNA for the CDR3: TGTGCCAGCAGCCCCTCACGAAAGGAGACCCAGTACTTC. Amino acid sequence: CASSPSRKETQYF.

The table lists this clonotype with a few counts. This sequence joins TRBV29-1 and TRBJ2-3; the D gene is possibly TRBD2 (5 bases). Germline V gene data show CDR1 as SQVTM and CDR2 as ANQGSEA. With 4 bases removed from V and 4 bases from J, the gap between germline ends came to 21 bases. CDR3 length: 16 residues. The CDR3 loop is CSVVGPLLGEADTQYF. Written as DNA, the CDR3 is TGCAGCGTTGTTGGCCCTCTACTAGGAGAGGCAGATACGCAGTATTTT.

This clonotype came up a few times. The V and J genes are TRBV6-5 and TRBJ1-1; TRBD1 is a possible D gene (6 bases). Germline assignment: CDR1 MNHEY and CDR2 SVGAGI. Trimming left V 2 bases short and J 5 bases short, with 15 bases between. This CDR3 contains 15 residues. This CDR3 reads CASSYPGRGTTEAFF. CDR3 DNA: TGTGCCAGCAGTTACCCGGGCAGGGGTACTACTGAAGCTTTCTTT.

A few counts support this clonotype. DNA for the CDR3: TGCAGTGCAGAGTCGGGGGGTAGCTCCTACGAGCAGTACTTC. Translated, it gives CSAESGGSSYEQYF. J is TRBJ2-7 and V is TRBV20-1; the match to TRBD2 covers 7 bases. This CDR3 has 14 residues. V lost 6 bases to trimming and J lost 0 bases; unmatched junction nucleotides: 8. Germline CDR1 and CDR2: DFQATT and SNEGSKA (reference sequence).